These 2 T cell receptor beta chains were sequenced from one sample in a study of T cell repertoires in cytomegalovirus infection. The antigens of these receptors remain unknown. MiXCR was run by TCRdb on the reads, yielding one entry per CDR3 protein. This sample has 750,000 to 950,000 distinct CDR3 sequences, with approximately 32% found just once. The sequenced sample was cultured CD8+ T cells from PBMCs, obtained from culture after CMV antigen stimulation. The receptor set was obtained from a human donor in good health (CMV status not recorded). Some clones in this sample may be carry-over from other donors' samples.

This clonotype was seen more than once but under ten times. The V gene is TRBV7-6, the J gene TRBJ1-3, with a weak D call TRBD1 (5 bases). Germline V gives CDR1 SGHVS, CDR2 FNYEAQ. Trimming stripped 1 base from V and 4 bases from J, with 8 bases between. The CDR3 spans 14 residues. The CDR3 DNA reads TGTGCCAGCAGCTTAGGGGACGACGGAAACACCATATATTTT. This encodes CASSLGDDGNTIYF.

The chain employs TRBV12-3 or TRBV12-4 and TRBJ2-3; D might be TRBD2 (5 bases). V gave up 5 bases and J gave up 6 bases, with 18 bases separating them. The CDR3 loop spans 15 amino acids. CDR3 loop: CASSDATRLRDTQYF. The CDR3 nucleotides are TGTGCCAGCAGTGATGCAACTAGGTTAAGGGATACGCAGTATTTT.